This TCR beta chain was recorded in a study of type 1 regulatory T cells. Study at large: T-allo10 is an in vitro-generated, Tr1-enriched CD4 T cell product specific for alloantigen.

Germline lookup yields CDR1 SGHRS and CDR2 YFSETQ. Trimming left V 0 bases short and J 5 bases short, with 8 bases between. The CDR3 spans 13 residues. TCRdb independently ran MiXCR on the reads; one entry per CDR3 protein. The sample holds around 88,000 distinct CDR3 sequences, roughly 28% seen once. What was sequenced was CD4+ T cells, either the whole sample or a sorted fraction (not recorded which). The V gene is TRBV5-1, the J gene TRBJ1-1; D gene ambiguous. The clonotype originates from a human donor in good health. The CDR3, as DNA: TGCGCCAGCAGCTTGGTTGGCCAAACTGAAGCTTTCTTT. Translating gives CASSLVGQTEAFF.